This TCR beta chain was captured in a study of human thymus T cells. Healthy Finnish infants undergoing corrective surgery for congenital heart defects provided the donor material. In the case of this clone: Other DNA sequences from this sample encode an identical CDR3 as well.

Clones were read by immunoSEQ multiplex PCR, and TCRdb kept only the in-frame ones, dropping some. Of 35,000 to 45,000 clones listed, about 93% are singletons. Trimming shortened V by 2 bases and J by 1 base, and 8 bases separated the two germline ends. The germline CDR1 and CDR2 sequences are SQVTM and ANQGSEA. The CDR3 extends over 13 amino acids. The receptor comes from a boy under two years old with a congenital heart defect but otherwise immunologically healthy. The chain joins TRBV29-1 to TRBJ1-1, with a possible D match to TRBD1 (5 bases). The sample consisted of blood. CDR3 sequence: CSVETGRNTEAFF. CDR3 coding DNA: TGCAGCGTTGAAACGGGGCGGAACACTGAAGCTTTCTTT.